These T cell receptor beta chains were read from a single sample in a study of blood T cell repertoires in COVID-19. The assay was immunoSEQ multiplex PCR, and TCRdb's table has in-frame clones only and misses some. The sample consists of approximately 100,000 clones, more than 85% of them appearing once. The source material was peripheral blood. These receptors were collected from a human donor in a cohort sampled during active COVID-19. Both conserved end residues are trimmed from each CDR3.

J gene	V gene	CDR3 protein
TRBJ2-7	TRBV29-1	SVLSGQQQQY
TRBJ1-1	TRBV5-6	ASSSMKGRRGTEAF
TRBJ2-4	TRBV6-5	ASSLAGGLPY
TRBJ2-7	TRBV3-1/TRBV3-2	ASSPRLADANYEQY
TRBJ2-2	TRBV6-5	ASSPGPGELF
TRBJ1-3	TRBV4-1	ASSLVAVHGSGNTIY
TRBJ2-2	TRBV6-6	ASKTTGRGTGELF
TRBJ2-3	TRBV9	ASSPQTSTDTQY
TRBJ1-2	TRBV5-4	ASSRQGIGGYT
TRBJ1-1	TRBV28	ASSWNLDWNTEAF
TRBJ1-5	TRBV12-3/TRBV12-4	ATARENQPQH
TRBJ2-7	TRBV7-9	ASSSMGQGTREQY
TRBJ2-3	TRBV28	ASSSPGGPGTDTQY
TRBJ1-1	TRBV11-2	ASSLNGGAIGGSTEAF
TRBJ2-3	TRBV9	ASSYPGGDTDTQY
TRBJ2-7	TRBV28	ASSFQALSSYEQY
TRBJ2-7	TRBV27	ASSLRPSGGFYEQY
TRBJ1-1	TRBV14	ASSPRDWNTEAF
TRBJ2-3	TRBV7-6	ASSLVGLAGGPIGDTQY